These 28 T cell receptor beta chains were all obtained from the same sample, sequenced in a study of blood T cell repertoires in COVID-19. Method: immunoSEQ multiplex PCR; TCRdb's copy keeps in-frame clones and lacks some. The table records fewer than 200,000 clones, about 86% of them present only once. Material for sequencing was peripheral blood. These receptors were taken from a woman between 65 and 79 years old who had recovered from COVID-19.

Of note for this clone: Other DNA sequences in the sample encode the same CDR3. The V gene is TRBV5-4, the J gene TRBJ2-7; D gene uncertain. The CDR3 extends over 12 amino acids. V dropped 0 bases and J dropped 2 bases, with 3 bases sitting between them. Per the germline V gene, CDR1 is SGHNT and CDR2 is YYREEE (reference sequence). The CDR3 DNA follows: TGTGCCAGCAGCTTGGGAGCCTACGAGCAGTACTTC. Translation: CASSLGAYEQYF.

The chain employs TRBV10-3 and TRBJ1-3; maybe TRBD1 (5 bases). Germline loops: CDR1 ENHRY, CDR2 SYGVKD. V dropped 6 bases and J dropped 1 base, with 10 bases sitting between them. This CDR3 is built from 14 residues. The DNA of the CDR3 is TGTGCCATCAGACCGGGGGGGTCTGGAAACACCATATATTTT. Translating it yields CAIRPGGSGNTIYF.

This clone is a singleton in its sample. The chain carries TRBV20-1 and TRBJ2-1; possibly TRBD2 for D (6 bases). CDR1 is DFQATT, CDR2 SNEGSKA, per germline (reference sequence). The CDR3 runs to 15 residues. V was pared by 3 bases and J by 6 bases, with 18 bases between. The CDR3 coding sequence is TGCAGTGCTAGTGACCCGGGAGTGGGGCTCAATGAGCAGTTCTTC. The encoded protein is CSASDPGVGLNEQFF.

The J gene is TRBJ1-2, the V gene TRBV3-1 (or the pseudogene TRBV3-2); D gene ambiguous. V was trimmed by 7 bases and J by 3 bases, leaving 12 bases between them. Germline CDR1 is LGHDT and CDR2 is YNNKEL (reference sequence). This CDR3 has 13 amino acids. CDR3 loop: CASTPRLDYGYTF. The CDR3 nucleotides read TGTGCCAGCACCCCGAGGTTGGACTATGGCTACACCTTC.

This chain connects TRBV2 to TRBJ2-7; 10 bases agree with TRBD1. The J segment lost 4 bases and the V segment lost 3 bases, leaving 9 bases of the junction unmatched. Germline assignment: CDR1 SNHLY and CDR2 FYNNEI. This CDR3 is built from 16 residues. This chain's CDR3 is CASSENPTGGSYEQYF. CDR3 DNA sequence: TGTGCCAGCAGTGAGAATCCGACAGGGGGCTCTTACGAGCAGTACTTC.

V and J are TRBV10-3 and TRBJ1-2, with 9 bases aligning to TRBD1. CDR3 length: 18 residues. V shed 5 bases, J shed 3 bases, and the junction held 16 bases outside the gene matches. CDR1 is ENHRY and CDR2 is SYGVKD in the germline V gene. The CDR3 protein is CAISPGGTGSDRDYGYTF. CDR3 coding DNA: TGTGCCATCAGTCCCGGGGGGACAGGGTCGGATAGGGACTATGGCTACACCTTC.

The chain's CDR3 is CASSPGTSGSFMGEQFF. CDR3 coding DNA: TGTGCCAGTAGTCCCGGGACTAGCGGGAGCTTTATGGGTGAGCAGTTCTTC. V and J are TRBV19 and TRBJ2-1, with 14 bases fitting TRBD2. J gave up 9 bases and V 5 bases, and 12 bases lay outside the gene matches. Germline CDR1 reads LNHDA; CDR2 reads SQIVND (reference sequence). The CDR3 has 17 amino acids.

In this sample, this clone turned up a few times. The V and J genes are TRBV12-3 or TRBV12-4 and TRBJ1-2, with D possibly TRBD1 on 5 matching bases. This CDR3 has 13 residues. V was pared by 10 bases and J by 1 base, with 13 bases between. The CDR3 sequence: CANQGWGNYGYTF. The CDR3 DNA sequence: TGTGCCAACCAGGGATGGGGTAACTATGGCTACACCTTC.

V and J are TRBV18 and TRBJ1-4, with a weak D call TRBD1 (5 bases). CDR3 length: 16 amino acids. V lost 3 bases and J lost 5, with 16 bases in between. From germline, CDR1 is KGHSH and CDR2 LQKENI. The CDR3 coding sequence is TGTGCCAGCTCACCCACACTATCGACAGTCAATGAAAAACTGTTTTTT. Protein sequence: CASSPTLSTVNEKLFF. The entire variable domain, with the rest obtained from reference TRBV18 and TRBJ1-4, is as follows: NAGVMQNPRHLVRRRGQEARLRCSPMKGHSHVYWYRQLPEEGLKFMVYLQKENIIDESGMPKERFSAEFPKEGPSILRIQQVVRGDSAAYFCASSPTLSTVNEKLFFGSGTQLSVL.

Only a few counts were recorded for this clone. The chain has TRBV2 and TRBJ1-5; 7 bases line up with TRBD1. The CDR3 is 14 residues long. CDR1 SNHLY and CDR2 FYNNEI come from the germline V gene. With 6 bases clipped from V and 3 bases from J, the junction kept 5 bases outside the gene matches. The CDR3 reads CASRDRVLNQPQHF. In nucleotides, the CDR3 is TGTGCCAGCAGAGACAGGGTCCTCAATCAGCCCCAGCATTTT.

This clone has a handful of counts. This chain links TRBV7-9 with TRBJ2-1; D may be TRBD1 (6 bases). Germline CDR1 and CDR2: SEHNR and FQNEAQ (reference sequence). The CDR3 covers 16 residues. Deletions cut 1 base from V and 2 bases from J, with 12 bases between. CDR3 nucleotides: TGTGCCAGCAGCTTAGTCCAGGGGACCCCCTACAATGAGCAGTTCTTC. Translation: CASSLVQGTPYNEQFF.

The CDR3 sequence is CASSKDPPGTGELFF. The CDR3 DNA follows: TGCGCCAGCAGTAAAGACCCCCCGGGCACCGGGGAGCTGTTTTTT. The rearrangement joins TRBV5-1 to TRBJ2-2, with D unclear. The CDR3 has 15 residues. Trimming pared 5 bases from V and 4 bases from J, leaving 15 bases between. Germline CDR1 and CDR2: SGHRS and YFSETQ. The entire variable domain, with the rest obtained from reference TRBV5-1 and TRBJ2-2, is as follows: KAGVTQTPRYLIKTRGQQVTLSCSPISGHRSVSWYQQTPGQGLQFLFEYFSETQRNKGNFPGRFSGRQFSNSRSEMNVSTLELGDSALYLCASSKDPPGTGELFFGEGSRLTVL.

This clone was picked up a small number of times. V usage is TRBV7-2 and J usage is TRBJ1-5; D not certain. This CDR3 is built from 15 residues. CDR1 and CDR2 (germline): SGHTA, FQGNSA. Trimming pared 3 bases from V and 0 bases from J, leaving 9 bases between. This CDR3 reads CASSFGLGSNQPQHF. The DNA of the CDR3 is TGTGCCAGCAGCTTCGGACTGGGTAGCAATCAGCCCCAGCATTTT.

V gene TRBV2 combines with J gene TRBJ1-1; a possible D gene is TRBD1 (5 bases). Germline V gene lookup returns CDR1 SNHLY and CDR2 FYNNEI. This CDR3 is built from 13 residues. V was trimmed by 8 bases and J by 3 bases, leaving 13 bases between them. The CDR3 sequence: CASGGGRDTEAFF. The CDR3 DNA reads as TGTGCCAGCGGGGGGGGGAGAGACACTGAAGCTTTCTTT.

The rearrangement uses TRBV5-4 and TRBJ2-7, with D possibly TRBD1 on 5 matching bases. Trimming stripped 3 bases from V and 2 bases from J, with 12 bases between. CDR3 length: 14 amino acids. Germline CDR1 and CDR2: SGHNT and YYREEE (reference sequence). CDR3 protein: CASSSRTQPYEQYF. CDR3 coding DNA: TGTGCCAGCAGCTCTCGGACACAACCCTACGAGCAGTACTTC.

In its sample, this clone was seen once. The chain uses TRBV16 and TRBJ1-1; D is undetermined. CDR3 length equals 15 residues. Trimming cost V 2 bases and J 1 base, with 11 bases left between them. Per the germline V gene, CDR1 is KGHSY and CDR2 is FQNENV. As DNA, the CDR3 is TGTGCCAGCAGCCAAGAACCCCAGTGGAACACTGAAGCTTTCTTT. Translated: CASSQEPQWNTEAFF.

The genes are TRBV7-2 and TRBJ2-5; 9 bases are shared with TRBD2. Trimming at V came to 1 base and at J to 5 bases, leaving 8 bases not matched to a gene. The CDR3 consists of 16 residues. Germline V lookup: CDR1 SGHTA, CDR2 FQGNSA. The CDR3, as DNA: TGTGCCAGCAGCTTAGTCGCGGGAGGGCCCGGGGAGACCCAGTACTTC. It yields the protein CASSLVAGGPGETQYF.

The chain recombines TRBV12-3 or TRBV12-4 with TRBJ1-5, with a tentative D call TRBD1 (6 bases). The CDR3 totals 13 residues. V dropped 8 bases and J dropped 6 bases, with 14 bases sitting between them. Here the CDR3 DNA reads TGTGCCAGCGGCCCACAGGGTTTTCAGCCCCAGCATTTT. Amino acids: CASGPQGFQPQHF.

The rearrangement uses TRBV5-5 and TRBJ1-5, with 9 positions matching TRBD1. The CDR3 is 15 residues long. Trimming cost V 4 bases and J 7 bases; bases outside gene matches: 9. Germline CDR1 is SGHKS and CDR2 is YYEKEE (reference sequence). The CDR3 DNA reads TGTGCCAGCAGCCCCGGGACAGGGCAACGACAGCCCCAGCATTTT. Encoded protein: CASSPGTGQRQPQHF.

Here the CDR3 DNA reads TGTGCCAGCTCACCAGGGAGGAGCCAAGAGACCCAGTACTTC. Amino acid sequence: CASSPGRSQETQYF. The chain links TRBV18 to TRBJ2-5, with D perhaps matching TRBD2 (6 bases). The V and J ends lost 2 bases and 1 base respectively, with 8 bases between them. The CDR3 covers 14 residues. The V gene's germline CDR1 is KGHSH and CDR2 LQKENI.

This rearrangement joins TRBV29-1 to TRBJ2-5; D is possibly TRBD2 (7 bases). CDR1 SQVTM and CDR2 ANQGSEA come from the germline V gene. This CDR3 is built from 13 residues. Trimming removed 3 bases at V and 5 bases at J, with 13 bases between. The CDR3 spells CSVEWGGAETQYF. For the CDR3, the DNA is TGCAGCGTTGAGTGGGGGGGCGCCGAGACCCAGTACTTC.

This rearrangement joins TRBV7-2 to TRBJ2-1; D is unresolved. Germline V gives CDR1 SGHTA, CDR2 FQGNSA. The CDR3 loop spans 14 amino acids. V was cut by 8 bases and J by 7 bases, with 18 bases left in between. The CDR3 bases are TGTGCCAGCGCACGAGTAGCCCCTACAAATGAGCAGTTCTTC. Protein sequence: CASARVAPTNEQFF.

The V gene is TRBV19, the J gene TRBJ1-2; the D is unclear. The germline CDR1 and CDR2 sequences are LNHDA and SQIVND (reference sequence). With 1 base removed from V and 0 bases from J, the gap between germline ends came to 9 bases. The CDR3 sequence is 15 residues long. The CDR3 DNA follows: TGTGCCAGTAGTATAGGCGGCGGGACTAACTATGGCTACACCTTC. This gives the protein CASSIGGGTNYGYTF.

This clone has a handful of counts. The rearrangement uses TRBV7-3 and TRBJ2-5; 8 nucleotides match TRBD2. Looked up from germline, CDR1 is SGHTA and CDR2 is FQGTGA. The CDR3 loop spans 14 amino acids. Germline trimming cut 0 bases from V and 9 bases from J; bases unmatched to any gene: 6. DNA for the CDR3: TGTGCCAGCAGCTTAACGGTGGGCGGGGGGCCCCAGTACTTC. This translates into CASSLTVGGGPQYF.

V is TRBV10-2 and J is TRBJ2-1; 11 bases are a match to TRBD2. The length of the CDR3 is 17 residues. The trim removed 3 bases at V and 5 bases at J, leaving 9 bases unmatched. Germline V gene sequence: CDR1 WSHSY, CDR2 SAAADI. The CDR3 DNA is TGCGCCAGCAGTGATTGGCCCCTAGCGGGAGGACACAATGAGCAGTTCTTC. Residues: CASSDWPLAGGHNEQFF.

This clone was picked up a small number of times. For the CDR3, the DNA is TGTGCCACCAGTAGGACTAGCGGTATTCCGAATCAGCAGTTCTTC. This translates into CATSRTSGIPNQQFF. The gene calls are TRBV24-1 and TRBJ2-1; 10 bases align to TRBD2. This CDR3 spans 15 amino acids. Trimming cost V 6 bases and J 11 bases; bases outside gene matches: 12. Germline CDR1 KGHDR, CDR2 SFDVKD.

The sample holds a few counts of this clone. The chain combines TRBV30 with TRBJ1-2; no clear D. The ends were cut back, 2 bases at V and 2 bases at J, with 9 bases in the middle. The CDR3 sequence is 13 residues long. Per the germline V gene, CDR1 is GTSNPN and CDR2 is SVGIG (reference sequence). The chain's CDR3 is CAWSPSGNYGYTF. CDR3 bases: TGTGCCTGGAGTCCCTCCGGGAACTATGGCTACACCTTC.

This clone has more than one count but fewer than ten. CDR3 residues: CASTPGLAGHNEQFF. CDR3 coding DNA: TGTGCCAGCACCCCCGGACTAGCCGGACACAATGAGCAGTTCTTC. V usage is TRBV7-3 and J usage is TRBJ2-1; 8 bases map to TRBD2. J lost 5 bases, V lost 7 bases, and 10 bases had no gene match. Germline lookup yields CDR1 SGHTA and CDR2 FQGTGA. The CDR3 is made up of 15 amino acids.